This TCR beta chain is from a study of Ad26.COV2.S vaccination and SARS-CoV-2 variants. General study findings and limits: Responses of T cells in total may have been underestimated by the TCR breadth and depth analyses. Placebo recipients and vaccine recipients were similar in non-spike TCR breadth. Recipients given vaccine exceeded placebo recipients in spike-specific TCR breadth.

As to this clone: Its antigen is not known.

TCRdb's copy holds only in-frame clones and misses some; the assay was immunoSEQ multiplex PCR. The sample yields around 350,000 clones, roughly 94% seen once. Per the germline V gene, CDR1 is MNHEY and CDR2 is SVGAGI. V lost 6 bases and J 1 base, leaving 13 bases between the germline ends. This CDR3 is built from 15 residues. The sequence was collected from a human donor who had recovered from COVID-19. The V and J genes are TRBV6-5 and TRBJ2-1, with a tentative D call TRBD2 (6 bases). The sequences come from peripheral blood, collected after recovery from COVID-19. The CDR3 nucleotides are TGTGCCAGCAGACGCGGGACGCCGTCCTACAATGAGCAGTTCTTC. Protein product: CASRRGTPSYNEQFF.